This TCR beta chain is from a study of blood T cell repertoires in COVID-19. About the research overall: Specimens from acute and convalescent COVID-19 originated in the United States, Italy and Spain. T cells, B-cell-depleted T cells, or PBMCs provided the cDNA or gDNA that served as material.

In the study's own analysis: Estimation of nucleated cell counts relied on the amplification of reference gene primers. Profiled with immunoSEQ multiplex PCR; TCRdb holds only in-frame clones, not every one. That table supplies the V and J calls and clone size; D and trimming were determined from the DNA. Of 120,000 or so clones listed, over 75% were seen once; the top ten hold more than 6.5%. The germline V gene encodes CDR1 SGHDT and CDR2 YYEEEE. The CDR3 totals 16 residues. Trimming shortened V by 4 bases and J by 6 bases, and 20 bases separated the two germline ends. The chain recombines TRBV5-6 with TRBJ1-5; D not resolved. Source material: peripheral blood. The receptor comes from a man older than 75 with active or convalescent COVID-19. CDR3 residues: CASSTSRRERGQPQHF. Written as DNA, the CDR3 is TGTGCCAGCAGCACCAGTAGGAGGGAGAGAGGTCAGCCCCAGCATTTT.